This record covers a single T cell receptor (beta chain). The data belong to a study of identifying expanded T cells in peripheral blood. Here immunoSEQ multiplex PCR was the method, and the copy in TCRdb shows in-frame clones only, minus some. The sample shows 100,000 to 150,000 clones, around 88% of them seen only once. Collection occurred without any documented infections or immune events in donors. Looked up from germline, CDR1 is SGHDT and CDR2 is YYEEEE. The CDR3 length is 16 residues. V lost 0 bases to trimming and J lost 6 bases; unmatched junction nucleotides: 9. The clonotype was recovered from a person aged 18 to 75 in good health. Material for sequencing was blood. V and J are TRBV5-6 and TRBJ2-3; TRBD1 matches 8 bases. For the CDR3, the DNA is TGTGCCAGCAGCTTGGTGGCAGGGGGCGCGGTGGATACGCAGTATTTT. This codes for CASSLVAGGAVDTQYF.